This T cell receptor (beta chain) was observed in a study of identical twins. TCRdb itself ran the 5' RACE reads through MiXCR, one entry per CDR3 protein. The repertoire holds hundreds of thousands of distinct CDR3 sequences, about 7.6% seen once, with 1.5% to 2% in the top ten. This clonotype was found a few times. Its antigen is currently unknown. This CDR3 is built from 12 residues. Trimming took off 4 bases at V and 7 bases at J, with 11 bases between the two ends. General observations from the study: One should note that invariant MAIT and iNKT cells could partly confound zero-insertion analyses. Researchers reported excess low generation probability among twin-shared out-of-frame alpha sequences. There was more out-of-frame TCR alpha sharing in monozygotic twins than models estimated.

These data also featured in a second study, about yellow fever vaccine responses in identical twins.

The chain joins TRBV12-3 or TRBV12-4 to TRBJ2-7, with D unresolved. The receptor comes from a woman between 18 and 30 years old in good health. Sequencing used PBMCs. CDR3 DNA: TGTGCCAGCAGTTCACAGCTGGGGGAGCAGTACTTC. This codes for CASSSQLGEQYF.